This record covers a single TCR beta chain. This record belongs to a study of blood T cell repertoires in COVID-19. About the research overall: Samples representing acute and convalescent COVID-19 were sourced from the United States, Italy and Spain. Nucleic acid was either cDNA or gDNA, and it came from T cells, B-cell-depleted T cells, or PBMCs.

TCRdb's copy holds only in-frame clones and misses some; the assay was immunoSEQ multiplex PCR. The sample has around 170,000 clones, roughly 90% seen once. The CDR3 spans 17 residues. The germline V gene encodes CDR1 KGHSH and CDR2 LQKENI. V lost 5 bases, J lost 0 bases, and 9 bases stayed unmatched. The chain combines TRBV18 with TRBJ1-2; 10 bases are a match to TRBD1. The TCR was taken from a man between 60 and 70 years old with acute or convalescent COVID-19. The material sequenced was peripheral blood. The CDR3 region has the DNA TGTGCCAGCTCATTCGGGACAGGGGCGTCAGCTAACTATGGCTACACCTTC. Protein: CASSFGTGASANYGYTF.